A selection of T cell receptor beta chains follows, all from one sample in a study of shared clonotypes between healthy human individuals. Sequencing used immunoSEQ multiplex PCR; TCRdb keeps in-frame clones, though not all of them. Found here are about 2 million clones, approximately 94% of them singletons; the top ten hold approximately 1.2%. Source material: naive CD8+ T cells sorted from blood. The receptors were sampled from a man aged 18 to 29 in good health. Each CDR3 is given with its conserved first and last residue. A D gene is named only where the DNA matches it firmly. Clone sizes are given selectively: once, few, many, or a class where the clone is expanded.

d_gene | abundance | j_gene | v_gene | CDR3aa | CDR3nt
- | once | TRBJ2-7 | TRBV6-6 | CASSSQATYEQYF | TGTGCCAGCAGTTCCCAGGCCACCTACGAGCAGTACTTC
- | - | TRBJ1-1 | TRBV27 | CASSLGGGSSEAFF | TGTGCCAGCAGTTTAGGGGGGGGCTCCTCTGAAGCTTTCTTT
- | - | TRBJ1-4 | TRBV9 | CASSREGGDNEKLFF | TGTGCCAGCAGCCGAGAGGGGGGCGATAATGAAAAACTGTTTTTT
TRBD1 | once | TRBJ2-2 | TRBV19 | CASSIVPGQGWTGELFF | TGTGCCAGTAGTATCGTACCGGGACAGGGGTGGACCGGGGAGCTGTTTTTT
- | - | TRBJ2-1 | TRBV27 | CASSPPRLSSYNEQFF | TGTGCCAGCAGTCCCCCTCGCCTGAGCTCCTACAATGAGCAGTTCTTC
TRBD2 | - | TRBJ2-5 | TRBV7-2 | CASSVRGLGLATGETQYF | TGTGCCAGCAGCGTGCGGGGTTTAGGACTAGCCACCGGGGAGACCCAGTACTTC
TRBD1 | - | TRBJ1-5 | TRBV6-1 | CASSRTGGGNQPQHF | TGTGCCAGCAGTAGAACAGGGGGCGGCAATCAGCCCCAGCATTTT
- | - | TRBJ2-6 | TRBV4-3 | CASSPRGANVLTF | TGCGCCAGCAGCCCCCGCGGGGCCAACGTCCTGACTTTC
TRBD1 | - | TRBJ2-7 | TRBV27 | CASSAPGTGYHEQYF | TGTGCCAGCAGTGCCCCAGGGACAGGGTACCACGAGCAGTACTTC
- | - | TRBJ2-2 | TRBV7-9 | CASSLPYFGGRDGGELFF | TGTGCCAGCAGCTTACCCTACTTTGGCGGTCGGGACGGCGGGGAGCTGTTTTTT
- | - | TRBJ2-3 | TRBV5-1 | CASSFRDGTTDTQYF | TGCGCCAGCAGCTTCAGGGACGGGACCACAGATACGCAGTATTTT
TRBD1 | - | TRBJ2-7 | TRBV5-1 | CASSFRGILDEQYF | TGCGCCAGCAGCTTCAGGGGGATTCTCGACGAGCAGTACTTC
- | - | TRBJ2-1 | TRBV4-1 | CASSPEAFNEQFF | TGCGCCAGCAGTCCGGAGGCCTTCAATGAGCAGTTCTTC
- | - | TRBJ2-1 | TRBV19 | CASSPARQRDSSYNEQFF | TGTGCCAGTAGTCCCGCGCGCCAGCGGGACAGCTCCTACAATGAGCAGTTCTTC
- | - | TRBJ2-7 | TRBV4-1 | CASSATGFGHEQYF | TGCGCCAGCAGCGCAACAGGGTTTGGGCACGAGCAGTACTTC
- | - | TRBJ1-2 | TRBV5-4 | CASSLETSGDAGYTF | TGTGCCAGCAGCTTGGAGACGTCAGGGGATGCTGGCTACACCTTC
TRBD1 | once | TRBJ1-5 | TRBV27 | CASRTTGNQPQHF | TGTGCCAGCAGAACGACAGGGAATCAGCCCCAGCATTTT
TRBD2 | - | TRBJ2-7 | TRBV27 | CASSFSSSGSYEQYF | TGTGCCAGCAGTTTTTCGTCTAGCGGCTCCTACGAGCAGTACTTC
- | - | TRBJ1-5 | TRBV4-1 | CASSQGKAPYQPQHF | TGCGCCAGCAGCCAAGGGAAAGCCCCCTATCAGCCCCAGCATTTT
- | few | TRBJ1-5 | TRBV9 | CASGAGNQPQHF | TGTGCCAGTGGGGCAGGCAATCAGCCCCAGCATTTT
- | - | TRBJ2-3 | TRBV7-9 | CASRANRTDTQYF | TGTGCCAGCAGGGCCAACCGCACAGATACGCAGTATTTT
- | - | TRBJ2-1 | TRBV2 | CASIWVESGYNEQFF | TGTGCCAGCATCTGGGTCGAATCCGGATACAATGAGCAGTTCTTC
- | few | TRBJ1-2 | TRBV4-1 | CASSQTLSAGASFGYTF | TGCGCCAGCAGCCAAACCTTATCCGCAGGGGCGTCTTTCGGCTACACCTTC
- | few | TRBJ1-5 | TRBV27 | CASSLGGGNQPQHF | TGTGCCAGCAGTTTAGGGGGGGGCAATCAGCCCCAGCATTTT
- | - | TRBJ2-1 | TRBV10-2 | CASREGGMDEQFF | TGCGCCAGCAGGGAGGGGGGTATGGATGAGCAGTTCTTC
- | - | TRBJ2-1 | TRBV11-2 | CASSGEGSSYNEQFF | TGTGCCAGCAGCGGGGAAGGGAGCTCCTACAATGAGCAGTTCTTC
TRBD2 | - | TRBJ2-7 | TRBV6-5 | CASRSGGTDYEQYF | TGTGCCAGCAGAAGCGGGGGGACCGATTACGAGCAGTACTTC
TRBD1 | - | TRBJ2-7 | TRBV19 | CASSPGQGPYEQYF | TGTGCCAGTAGCCCGGGACAGGGCCCCTACGAGCAGTACTTC
TRBD2 | - | TRBJ2-7 | TRBV4-2 | CASSRTGGGDGEQYF | TGTGCCAGCAGCCGTACGGGAGGGGGGGATGGCGAGCAGTACTTC
- | - | TRBJ2-3 | TRBV28 | CASSSTTLSTDTQYF | TGTGCCAGCAGTAGCACGACCCTAAGCACAGATACGCAGTATTTT
- | - | TRBJ2-2 | TRBV11-2 | CASSLVDGATNTGELFF | TGTGCCAGCAGCTTAGTGGACGGCGCTACGAACACCGGGGAGCTGTTTTTT
TRBD2 | - | TRBJ2-5 | TRBV25-1 | CASSPTSGKGETQYF | TGTGCCAGCAGCCCGACTAGCGGGAAGGGGGAGACCCAGTACTTC
TRBD1 | - | TRBJ2-7 | TRBV28 | CASSLPTGKSAYEQYF | TGTGCCAGCAGTCTTCCGACAGGGAAGTCAGCCTACGAGCAGTACTTC
- | - | TRBJ2-7 | TRBV2 | CASSEPTDRTSYEQYF | TGTGCCAGCAGTGAACCCACAGACCGGACTTCCTACGAGCAGTACTTC
- | - | TRBJ1-1 | TRBV9 | CASSPHLNTEAFF | TGTGCCAGCAGCCCCCACCTGAACACTGAAGCTTTCTTT
- | - | TRBJ1-3 | TRBV9 | CASSGIHSGNTIYF | TGTGCCAGCAGCGGGATCCACTCTGGAAACACCATATATTTT
- | once | TRBJ1-2 | TRBV29-1 | CSVEIMDGSTNYGYTF | TGCAGCGTTGAAATAATGGACGGATCCACAAACTATGGCTACACCTTC
- | - | TRBJ2-5 | TRBV7-8 | CASSLALPGLGTETQYF | TGTGCCAGCAGCTTAGCGCTGCCAGGATTGGGGACAGAGACCCAGTACTTC
TRBD2 | - | TRBJ2-5 | TRBV4-1 | CASSPILAGGRGETQYF | TGCGCCAGCAGCCCGATACTAGCGGGAGGGCGGGGGGAGACCCAGTACTTC
- | few | TRBJ1-1 | TRBV19 | CASSSGTRHTEAFF | TGTGCCAGTAGTAGCGGGACCCGGCACACTGAAGCTTTCTTT
TRBD2 | - | TRBJ2-2 | TRBV6-5 | CASSWEGLLTGELFF | TGTGCCAGCAGTTGGGAGGGACTGCTCACCGGGGAGCTGTTTTTT
- | - | TRBJ1-5 | TRBV27 | CASSFAGSNQPQHF | TGTGCCAGCAGTTTCGCCGGGAGTAATCAGCCCCAGCATTTT
TRBD2 | - | TRBJ2-7 | TRBV7-8 | CASSLSLAGVWGEQYF | TGTGCCAGCAGCTTATCACTAGCGGGAGTTTGGGGCGAGCAGTACTTC
TRBD1 | - | TRBJ2-7 | TRBV28 | CASSQWTGYEQYF | TGTGCCAGCAGTCAGTGGACAGGGTACGAGCAGTACTTC
- | - | TRBJ2-5 | TRBV28 | CASSFGQQETQYF | TGTGCCAGCAGTTTTGGACAGCAAGAGACCCAGTACTTC
TRBD1 | - | TRBJ1-1 | TRBV7-9 | CASSQGGWSTEAFF | TGTGCCAGCAGCCAGGGGGGCTGGAGCACTGAAGCTTTCTTT
- | - | TRBJ2-1 | TRBV2 | CASSTYYNEQFF | TGTGCCAGCAGCACATACTACAATGAGCAGTTCTTC
- | - | TRBJ2-7 | TRBV6-1 | CASSEGGGAQYEQYF | TGTGCCTCCTCAGAGGGGGGCGGGGCGCAATACGAGCAGTACTTC
- | - | TRBJ2-7 | TRBV7-2 | CASSLERAVYEQYF | TGTGCCAGCAGCTTAGAAAGAGCAGTCTACGAGCAGTACTTC
- | - | TRBJ1-2 | TRBV6-7 | CASSGPRQTPFRGNYGYTF | TGTGCCAGCAGTGGACCCCGGCAGACACCTTTTCGGGGTAACTATGGCTACACCTTC
- | - | TRBJ2-1 | TRBV7-9 | CASSFSKVLNNEQFF | TGTGCCAGCAGCTTCTCCAAAGTACTGAACAATGAGCAGTTCTTC